These 17 T cell receptor beta chains came from one sample sequenced in a study of T cells in Graves' hyperthyroidism and ophthalmopathy. RNA transcripts were the template for amplifying TCR beta CDR3 regions. When the TCR CDR3 underwent first-round RT-PCR, the HTBI primer set was used. TCRdb fed the multiplex PCR reads into MiXCR, producing one record per CDR3 protein. The data contain hundreds of thousands of distinct CDR3 sequences, about 20% of them singletons. Sequenced input: blood. The receptors stem from a man aged 30-40 years with Graves' ophthalmopathy.

The chain combines TRBV7-2 with TRBJ2-5, with 11 bases matching TRBD2. The junction had 9 bases not matched to a gene; V was cut back by 1 base and J by 5 bases. The CDR3 has 17 residues. From germline, CDR1 is SGHTA and CDR2 FQGNSA. The CDR3 nucleotides read TGTGCCAGCAGCTTAGGGTTCCTAGCGGGAGGAGGGGAGACCCAGTACTTC. This codes for CASSLGFLAGGGETQYF.

This chain uses TRBV19 with TRBJ2-1; 7 nucleotides line up with TRBD1. The CDR3 is 14 residues long. Trimming removed 5 bases from V and 8 bases from J; junction bases left unmatched: 9. Germline CDR1 reads LNHDA; CDR2 reads SQIVND (reference sequence). This CDR3 is CASSGWDSLDEQFF. CDR3 DNA: TGTGCCAGTAGTGGATGGGACAGTCTAGATGAGCAGTTCTTC.

V and J are TRBV6-1 and TRBJ2-5, with a weak D call TRBD2 (7 bases). This CDR3 is 15 amino acids long. V lost 8 bases to trimming and J lost 1 base, with 17 bases between them. Germline loops: CDR1 MNHNS, CDR2 SASEGT. CDR3 sequence reads: CASQGRGGAQETQYF. CDR3 in DNA: TGTGCCAGCCAAGGACGTGGGGGGGCCCAAGAGACCCAGTACTTC.

This clonotype was seen once. The V call is TRBV5-4, the J call TRBJ1-1; 7 bases line up with TRBD1. From germline, CDR1 is SGHNT and CDR2 YYREEE (reference sequence). The CDR3 runs 15 residues. V shed 6 bases, J shed 4 bases, and the junction held 12 bases outside the gene matches. For the CDR3, the DNA is TGTGCCAGCACCAGTGTTCCCGGGACAGCCACTGAAGCTTTCTTT. Translating gives CASTSVPGTATEAFF. Full variable domain (rest looked up from reference TRBV5-4 and TRBJ1-1): ETGVTQSPTHLIKTRGQQVTLRCSSQSGHNTVSWYQQALGQGPQFIFQYYREEENGRGNFPPRFSGLQFPNYSSELNVNALELDDSALYLCASTSVPGTATEAFFGQGTRLTVV.

This clonotype has a handful of counts. The gene calls are TRBV29-1 and TRBJ2-1; possibly TRBD2 for D (5 bases). Trimming pared 6 bases from V and 5 bases from J, leaving 20 bases between. Germline assignment: CDR1 SQVTM and CDR2 ANQGSEA. This CDR3 region has 15 residues. The CDR3 coding sequence is TGCAGCGTGACCCCTTCTAAGCGGCCAAACAATGAGCAGTTCTTC. This codes for CSVTPSKRPNNEQFF.

The chain has TRBV5-1 and TRBJ2-1, with 9 bases identical to TRBD1. CDR3 length: 16 amino acids. Germline V gives CDR1 SGHRS, CDR2 YFSETQ. V lost 0 bases, J lost 5 bases, and 6 bases stayed unmatched. The CDR3: CASSLALGQGNNEQFF. CDR3 DNA sequence: TGCGCCAGCAGCTTGGCCTTGGGACAGGGCAACAATGAGCAGTTCTTC.

The genes are TRBV20-1 and TRBJ2-3; D uncertain. Germline CDR1 and CDR2: DFQATT and SNEGSKA (reference sequence). The V end lost 1 base, the J end lost 2 bases, and 13 bases lay between the germline ends. The CDR3 sequence is 15 residues long. CDR3 nucleotide sequence: TGCAGTGCTAGAGGGGAAATCGGTCACACAGATACGCAGTATTTT. It encodes CSARGEIGHTDTQYF.

This clonotype has more than one count but fewer than ten. The DNA for the CDR3 is TGTGCCAGCAGACCTACCGGGACTGTAGAAAACATTCAGTACTTC. It yields the protein CASRPTGTVENIQYF. The rearrangement links TRBV7-2 to TRBJ2-4; a weak D match, TRBD2 (6 bases). Germline CDR1 reads SGHTA; CDR2 reads FQGNSA. The CDR3 loop spans 15 amino acids. Trimming removed 6 bases from V and 5 bases from J, with 17 bases in between.

The V gene is TRBV28, the J gene TRBJ1-6; D is uncertain. CDR1 and CDR2 from the germline V gene are MDHEN and SYDVKM. The CDR3 loop spans 16 amino acids. V dropped 8 bases and J dropped 6 bases, with 20 bases sitting between them. CDR3 in DNA: TGTGCCAGCCCACCTCAGTGTCCCCCCGGTAATTCACCCCTCCACTTT. Translated: CASPPQCPPGNSPLHF.

This clonotype occurred a few times. DNA of the CDR3: TGTGCCAGCAGCTTAATTTTCCAGGGTACCCCCGAGCAGTACTTC. This encodes CASSLIFQGTPEQYF. J is TRBJ2-7 and V is TRBV7-2; a possible D gene is TRBD1 (5 bases). Germline lookup yields CDR1 SGHTA and CDR2 FQGNSA. The CDR3 consists of 15 residues. V lost 2 bases and J 6 bases, leaving 17 bases between the germline ends.

Many counts were recorded for this clonotype. V gene TRBV11-1 combines with J gene TRBJ2-7, with D unclear. There are 13 residues in the CDR3. The V gene's germline CDR1 is SGHAT and CDR2 FQDESV (reference sequence). Deletions cut 1 base from V and 7 bases from J, with 11 bases between. The CDR3 coding sequence is TGTGCCAGCAGCTTAGACCCTCTGGGGGAGCAGTACTTC. Protein: CASSLDPLGEQYF.

The rearrangement joins TRBV5-1 to TRBJ2-5; the match to TRBD2 covers 9 bases. The CDR3 has 14 residues. Germline loops: CDR1 SGHRS, CDR2 YFSETQ. With 3 bases clipped from V and 4 bases from J, the junction kept 4 bases outside the gene matches. Here the CDR3 reads CASSSGTSSETQYF. CDR3 sequence (DNA): TGCGCCAGCAGCTCTGGGACTAGCTCAGAGACCCAGTACTTC.

V usage is TRBV3-1 and J usage is TRBJ2-1; 8 positions agree with TRBD2. CDR1 and CDR2 from the germline V gene are LGHDT and YNNKEL (reference sequence). V shed 0 bases and J 0 bases; nucleotides not matched to a gene: 7. The CDR3 extends over 18 amino acids. The CDR3, as DNA: TGTGCCAGCAGCCAAGATAAGACTAGCGCGAGCTCCTACAATGAGCAGTTCTTC. Translating gives CASSQDKTSASSYNEQFF.

The J gene is TRBJ2-5, the V gene TRBV5-4, with D possibly being TRBD2 (5 bases). The CDR3 runs to 14 residues. V was shortened by 0 bases and J by 5 bases, with 11 bases between the two germline ends. Germline loops: CDR1 SGHNT, CDR2 YYREEE (reference sequence). CDR3 bases: TGTGCCAGCAGCTTGGATAGCGCTGGGGAGACCCAGTACTTC. It encodes CASSLDSAGETQYF.

This clonotype was counted a few times. V is TRBV20-1 and J is TRBJ1-1; 7 bases fit TRBD1. The CDR3 consists of 13 residues. Germline V gene sequence: CDR1 DFQATT, CDR2 SNEGSKA (reference sequence). V lost 6 bases and J lost 1; bases outside the gene matches: 5. This chain's CDR3 is CSAIQGTNTEAFF. The CDR3 bases are TGCAGTGCAATACAGGGGACGAACACTGAAGCTTTCTTT.

This clonotype was seen many times. The V call is TRBV5-1, the J call TRBJ2-5; possible D gene TRBD1, 5 bases. The CDR3 sequence is 16 residues long. V lost 0 bases and J lost 5, with 17 bases in between. In germline, CDR1 is SGHRS, CDR2 YFSETQ. As DNA, the CDR3 is TGCGCCAGCAGCTTGGCTGTAGCCACAGGAGCGGAGACCCAGTACTTC. Its translation: CASSLAVATGAETQYF.

Many counts were recorded for this clonotype. One end of the junction does not line up with germline, which may come from a read error. V gene TRBV5-1 combines with J gene TRBJ1-2, with a possible D match to TRBD1 (5 bases). Looked up from germline, CDR1 is SGHRS and CDR2 is YFSETQ. This CDR3 is 14 amino acids long. CDR3 loop: CASSLAQGHYGYTF. CDR3 nucleotides: TGTGCCAGCAGCTTAGCCCAGGGACACTATGGCTACACCTTC. The variable domain in full, with the rest retrieved from reference TRBV5-1 and TRBJ1-2, is KAGVTQTPRYLIKTRGQQVTLSCSPISGHRSVSWYQQTPGQGLQFLFEYFSETQRNKGNFPGRFSGRQFSNSRSEMNVSTLELGDSALYLCASSLAQGHYGYTFGSGTRLTVV.